The 30 T cell receptor beta chains below were found in one sample sequenced in a study of OX40 agonist ivuxolimab in advanced cancers. Clones were sequenced by immunoSEQ multiplex PCR, and TCRdb holds only the in-frame ones, with some missing. The table shows tens of thousands of clones, with nearly 95% occurring only once. This specimen consisted of CD4+ or CD8+ T cells sorted from blood, obtained in a trial of the OX40 agonist ivuxolimab. The receptors shown here come from an adult with an advanced solid tumor such as melanoma, head and neck, liver or kidney cancer.

The chain employs TRBV23-1 and TRBJ1-5, with a weak D call TRBD1 (5 bases). TRBV23-1 is an ORF, and what it does is uncertain. V was clipped by 4 bases and J by 4 bases, with 11 bases between them. The CDR3 extends over 14 amino acids. The CDR3 here is CASSPDSVNQPQHF. In DNA form, the CDR3 reads TGCGCCAGCAGTCCCGACAGCGTAAATCAGCCCCAGCATTTT.

This chain connects TRBV9 to TRBJ1-1, with 8 bases fitting TRBD1. This CDR3 contains 15 residues. Germline CDR1 reads SGDLS; CDR2 reads YYNGEE. V shed 3 bases and J 1 base; nucleotides not matched to a gene: 5. The CDR3 DNA reads TGTGCCAGCAGCGCCTGGACAGGGCAGAACACTGAAGCTTTCTTT. Translation: CASSAWTGQNTEAFF. Filled out from reference TRBV9 and TRBJ1-1, the complete variable domain reads DSGVTQTPKHLITATGQRVTLRCSPRSGDLSVYWYQQSLDQGLQFLIQYYNGEERAKGNILERFSAQQFPDLHSELNLSSLELGDSALYFCASSAWTGQNTEAFFGQGTRLTVV.

This rearrangement joins TRBV27 to TRBJ1-2; no firm D call. The CDR3 length is 13 residues. V dropped 4 bases and J dropped 4 bases, with 10 bases sitting between them. CDR1 is MNHEY, CDR2 SMNVEV, per germline (reference sequence). DNA of the CDR3: TGTGCCAGCAGTTCGGACGGCACCTATGGCTACACCTTC. It translates to CASSSDGTYGYTF.

This rearrangement joins TRBV2 to TRBJ2-3; 7 nucleotides line up with TRBD2. The CDR3 runs 15 residues. Germline V CDR1 and CDR2: SNHLY, FYNNEI. V lost 6 bases to trimming and J lost 3 bases; unmatched junction nucleotides: 9. CDR3 amino acids: CASRASGGWTDTQYF. The CDR3 DNA is TGTGCCAGCAGGGCTAGCGGAGGGTGGACAGATACGCAGTATTTT.

The CDR3, as DNA: TGTGCCAGCAGCCCTTCGACAGTGCCGTACTTC. This sequence encodes CASSPSTVPYF. The rearrangement joins TRBV28 to TRBJ2-7; a weak D match, TRBD1 (5 bases). Germline lookup yields CDR1 MDHEN and CDR2 SYDVKM. The V and J ends lost 6 bases and 12 bases respectively, with 15 bases between them. This CDR3 has 11 residues.

The CDR3 region is CAWSQGLGVGYTF. The CDR3, as DNA: TGTGCCTGGAGTCAAGGTTTAGGAGTTGGCTACACCTTC. The chain combines TRBV30 with TRBJ1-2; D is unclear. The CDR3 is 13 residues long. In germline, CDR1 is GTSNPN, CDR2 SVGIG (reference sequence). V lost 2 bases to trimming and J lost 7 bases, with 14 bases between them.

The chain employs TRBV11-3 and TRBJ2-7; weak D call: TRBD1 (6 bases). Per germline, CDR1 SGHNT and CDR2 YENEEA. V lost 5 bases and J lost 1, with 9 bases in between. This CDR3 spans 13 amino acids. CDR3 in amino acids: CASSPGQSYEQYF. CDR3 bases: TGTGCCAGCAGCCCCGGACAGTCCTACGAGCAGTACTTC.

The count of this clone is one. V is TRBV30 and J is TRBJ2-5; D gene unclear. Germline loops: CDR1 GTSNPN, CDR2 SVGIG (reference sequence). V was cut by 2 bases and J by 4 bases, with 11 bases left in between. This CDR3 contains 13 residues. The CDR3 protein is CAWSPWAGETQYF. The CDR3 DNA follows: TGTGCCTGGAGTCCCTGGGCCGGAGAGACCCAGTACTTC.

The chain recombines TRBV6-5 with TRBJ1-1; TRBD1 might be the D (5 bases). V lost 0 bases and J lost 4, with 12 bases in between. The germline CDR1 and CDR2 sequences are MNHEY and SVGAGI. The CDR3 runs 15 residues. For the CDR3, the DNA is TGTGCCAGCAGTTACTCTCGGGGGGGAGGCACTGAAGCTTTCTTT. Translating gives CASSYSRGGGTEAFF.

The DNA of the CDR3 is TGTGCCAGCAGTGAAAAGGGATTGGGGACAGGGGGGATCACCGGGGAGCTGTTTTTT. As protein: CASSEKGLGTGGITGELFF. The rearrangement uses TRBV6-1 and TRBJ2-2, with 11 positions matching TRBD1. This CDR3 contains 19 residues. Germline trimming cut 2 bases from V and 4 bases from J; bases unmatched to any gene: 12. CDR1 MNHNS and CDR2 SASEGT come from the germline V gene.

The V and J genes are TRBV5-5 and TRBJ2-3; D call uncertain. CDR3 size: 11 residues. Germline CDR1 and CDR2: SGHKS and YYEKEE (reference sequence). V was trimmed by 4 bases and J by 6 bases, leaving 6 bases between them. This CDR3 reads CASSNNDTQYF. The CDR3 nucleotides are TGTGCCAGCAGCAACAACGATACGCAGTATTTT.

This clone was counted once. The CDR3 coding sequence is TGTGCCAGCAGCTATGGAGGGCCCTCCTACAATGAGCAGTTCTTC. This encodes CASSYGGPSYNEQFF. The J gene is TRBJ2-1, the V gene TRBV7-9; possible D gene TRBD2, 6 bases. V lost 4 bases and J lost 0, with 10 bases in between. Germline-derived CDR1 and CDR2 are SEHNR and FQNEAQ (reference sequence). The CDR3 runs 15 residues.

The chain employs TRBV13 and TRBJ2-7; no firm D call. V was shortened by 1 base and J by 1 base, with 14 bases between the two germline ends. CDR1 PRHDT and CDR2 FYEKMQ come from the germline V gene (reference sequence). The CDR3 consists of 16 residues. The CDR3 coding sequence is TGTGCCAGCAGCTTAGTGCCGGTCCCTCTGTCCTACGAGCAGTACTTC. Translating it yields CASSLVPVPLSYEQYF.

The chain recombines TRBV4-1 with TRBJ2-2; possibly TRBD1 for D (6 bases). The CDR3 has 17 amino acids. Germline V CDR1 and CDR2: MGHRA, YSYEKL. V dropped 5 bases and J dropped 2 bases, with 18 bases sitting between them. In DNA form, the CDR3 reads TGCGCCAGCAGCGCCATCGGCAGGACAGCCAACACCGGGGAGCTGTTTTTT. Its translation: CASSAIGRTANTGELFF.

The rearrangement uses TRBV6-5 and TRBJ2-2, with D perhaps TRBD2 (5 bases). Trimming pared 0 bases from V and 6 bases from J, leaving 8 bases between. CDR1 and CDR2 (germline): MNHEY, SVGAGI. The CDR3 totals 14 residues. CDR3 protein: CASSYSGVAGELFF. The CDR3 nucleotides read TGTGCCAGCAGTTACTCCGGGGTGGCCGGGGAGCTGTTTTTT.

The chain joins TRBV6-1 to TRBJ2-7; D is unresolved. The V gene's germline CDR1 is MNHNS and CDR2 SASEGT. This CDR3 spans 12 amino acids. The V end was cut by 5 bases, the J end by 3 bases, with 8 bases between. CDR3 protein: CASSFWGYEQYF. CDR3 nucleotide sequence: TGTGCCAGCAGTTTTTGGGGCTACGAGCAGTACTTC.

This clone was counted once. The chain couples TRBV4-1 to TRBJ2-7; 8 bases are a match to TRBD1. CDR3 length equals 15 residues. Germline V CDR1 and CDR2: MGHRA, YSYEKL. V dropped 0 bases and J dropped 4; count of bases not matched to a gene: 5. CDR3 in DNA: TGCGCCAGCAGCCAAGAGGACAGGGTATGGTACGAGCAGTACTTC. Translation: CASSQEDRVWYEQYF.

V usage is TRBV4-3 and J usage is TRBJ2-1, with D possibly matching TRBD1 (5 bases). CDR1 is LGHNA and CDR2 is YSLEER in the germline V gene. This CDR3 contains 13 residues. V lost 5 bases, J lost 7 bases, and 12 bases lay in between. The CDR3 DNA sequence: TGCGCCAGCAGCTTTTTCAGGGATAATGAGCAGTTCTTC. It specifies CASSFFRDNEQFF.

J is TRBJ2-1 and V is TRBV29-1; 12 positions match TRBD2. The germline gives CDR1 SQVTM, CDR2 ANQGSEA. The CDR3 is made up of 16 amino acids. The V gene end was trimmed by 2 bases and the J gene end by 9 bases; junction bases not matched to a gene: 11. The CDR3 DNA sequence: TGCAGCGTTGAAATGAGGGCTAGCGGGAGGGCCGCTGAGCAGTTCTTC. Translation: CSVEMRASGRAAEQFF.

The rearrangement links TRBV6-1 to TRBJ1-1; weak D call: TRBD1 (6 bases). Germline V gene data show CDR1 as MNHNS and CDR2 as SASEGT. The V gene lost 3 bases and the J gene lost 2 bases, with 19 bases spanning the gap. The CDR3 covers 17 residues. This CDR3 is CASSDGGGGPLNTEAFF. The CDR3 DNA reads as TGTGCCAGCAGTGATGGGGGGGGCGGCCCTTTAAACACTGAAGCTTTCTTT.

The chain recombines TRBV6-5 with TRBJ1-2; 7 bases are shared with TRBD1. V was pared by 6 bases and J by 2 bases, with 9 bases of the junction left unmatched. The CDR3 extends over 15 amino acids. Germline V gene lookup returns CDR1 MNHEY and CDR2 SVGAGI. CDR3 sequence (DNA): TGTGCCAGCAGAGCACAGGGGTGGCGGAACTATGGCTACACCTTC. This encodes CASRAQGWRNYGYTF.

The chain employs TRBV4-1 and TRBJ2-1; 7 positions agree with TRBD1. The germline V gene has CDR1 MGHRA and CDR2 YSYEKL. J gave up 6 bases and V 4 bases, and 9 bases lay outside the gene matches. The CDR3 has 15 residues. The CDR3 here is CASSPRDSGFNEQFF. CDR3 nucleotide sequence: TGCGCCAGCAGCCCCCGGGACAGTGGTTTCAATGAGCAGTTCTTC.

This chain joins TRBV15 and TRBJ2-3; 9 bases match TRBD2. The CDR3 has 16 residues. Germline loops: CDR1 LNHNV, CDR2 YYDKDF (reference sequence). J was trimmed by 2 bases and V by 3 bases; bases with no gene match: 6. The CDR3 sequence is CATSRARLAATDTQYF. The CDR3 coding sequence is TGTGCCACCAGCAGGGCCCGACTAGCGGCCACAGATACGCAGTATTTT.

The genes are TRBV27 and TRBJ1-6; 7 bases fit TRBD1. The CDR3 spans 16 residues. The trim removed 4 bases at V and 7 bases at J, leaving 10 bases unmatched. Per the germline V gene, CDR1 is MNHEY and CDR2 is SMNVEV (reference sequence). CDR3 bases: TGTGCCAGCAGTTCCCCACACAGGGGTGTGAATTCACCCCTCCACTTT. It yields the protein CASSSPHRGVNSPLHF.

V usage is TRBV6-5 and J usage is TRBJ2-7; the match to TRBD1 covers 9 bases. The CDR3 totals 14 residues. The J segment lost 5 bases and the V segment lost 5 bases, leaving 7 bases of the junction unmatched. Germline lookup yields CDR1 MNHEY and CDR2 SVGAGI. The DNA for the CDR3 is TGTGCCAGCAGTGGGACAGGGACATGGCACGAGCAGTACTTC. Its protein is CASSGTGTWHEQYF.

The rearrangement links TRBV5-6 to TRBJ2-7; D uncertain. The CDR3 sequence is 13 residues long. CDR1 and CDR2 (germline): SGHDT, YYEEEE. V shed 0 bases and J shed 5 bases, with 9 bases lying between them. CDR3 region: CASSLEGFHEQYF. CDR3 DNA sequence: TGTGCCAGCAGCTTGGAAGGATTCCACGAGCAGTACTTC. Based on the CDR3 plus reference TRBV5-6 and TRBJ2-7, the full variable domain is DAGVTQSPTHLIKTRGQQVTLRCSPKSGHDTVSWYQQALGQGPQFIFQYYEEEERQRGNFPDRFSGHQFPNYSSELNVNALLLGDSALYLCASSLEGFHEQYFGPGTRLTVT.

The chain joins TRBV7-6 to TRBJ2-2, with 9 bases that match TRBD1. From germline, CDR1 is SGHVS and CDR2 FNYEAQ. The CDR3 is made up of 15 amino acids. V shed 4 bases, J shed 11 bases, and the junction held 11 bases outside the gene matches. The CDR3 is CASSSGTGTAGELFF. DNA of the CDR3: TGTGCCAGCAGCTCCGGGACAGGGACGGCGGGCGAGCTGTTTTTT.

This clone was detected only once. This chain links TRBV7-2 with TRBJ2-1; TRBD2 aligns across 12 bases. Germline V lookup: CDR1 SGHTA, CDR2 FQGNSA. The length of the CDR3 is 17 residues. The V and J ends lost 2 bases and 3 bases, in that order; junction bases with no gene match: 5. The CDR3 bases are TGTGCCAGCAGCTTATCGACTAGCGGGAGTATCTACAATGAGCAGTTCTTC. As protein: CASSLSTSGSIYNEQFF.

The V gene is TRBV5-5, the J gene TRBJ1-1; D is undetermined. Deletions cut 4 bases from V and 7 bases from J, with 11 bases between. The germline CDR1 and CDR2 sequences are SGHKS and YYEKEE (reference sequence). CDR3 size: 12 residues. This chain's CDR3 is CASSLGSLEAFF. CDR3 in DNA: TGTGCCAGCAGCCTCGGATCCCTTGAAGCTTTCTTT.

The V and J genes are TRBV5-1 and TRBJ1-1, with TRBD1 as a possible D gene (6 bases). Trimming removed 4 bases at V and 6 bases at J, with 7 bases between. Looked up from germline, CDR1 is SGHRS and CDR2 is YFSETQ. CDR3 length: 11 amino acids. CDR3 protein: CASSGGPEAFF. CDR3 DNA: TGCGCCAGCAGCGGGGGGCCTGAAGCTTTCTTT.